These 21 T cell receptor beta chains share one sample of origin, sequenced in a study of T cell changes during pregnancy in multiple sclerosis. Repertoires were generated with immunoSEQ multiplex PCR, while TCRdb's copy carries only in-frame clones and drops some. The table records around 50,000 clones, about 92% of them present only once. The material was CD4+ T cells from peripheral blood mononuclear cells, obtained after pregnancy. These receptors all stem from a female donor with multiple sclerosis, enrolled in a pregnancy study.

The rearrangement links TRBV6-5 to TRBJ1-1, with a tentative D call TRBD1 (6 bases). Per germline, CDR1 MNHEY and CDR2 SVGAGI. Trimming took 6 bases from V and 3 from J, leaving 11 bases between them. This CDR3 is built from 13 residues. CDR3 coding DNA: TGTGCCAGCAGGCGGACAGACTACACTGAAGCTTTCTTT. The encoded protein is CASRRTDYTEAFF.

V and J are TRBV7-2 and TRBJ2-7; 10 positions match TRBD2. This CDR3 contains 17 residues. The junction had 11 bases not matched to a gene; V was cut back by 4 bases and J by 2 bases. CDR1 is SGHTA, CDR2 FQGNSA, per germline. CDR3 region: CASSSTWPSGSAYEQYF. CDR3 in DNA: TGTGCCAGCAGCTCAACTTGGCCTAGCGGGAGCGCCTACGAGCAGTACTTC.

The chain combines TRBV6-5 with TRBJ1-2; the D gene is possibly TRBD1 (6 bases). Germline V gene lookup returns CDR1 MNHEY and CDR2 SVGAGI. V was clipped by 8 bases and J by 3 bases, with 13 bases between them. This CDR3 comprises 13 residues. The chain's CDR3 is CASQGYNDYGYTF. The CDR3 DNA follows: TGTGCCAGCCAGGGGTATAATGACTATGGCTACACCTTC.

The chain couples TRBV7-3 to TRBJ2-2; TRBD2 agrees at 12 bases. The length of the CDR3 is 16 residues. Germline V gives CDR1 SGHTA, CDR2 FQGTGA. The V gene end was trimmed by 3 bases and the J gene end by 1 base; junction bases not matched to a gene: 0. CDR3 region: CASSLTSGGNTGELFF. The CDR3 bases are TGTGCCAGCAGCTTGACTAGCGGGGGGAACACCGGGGAGCTGTTTTTT.

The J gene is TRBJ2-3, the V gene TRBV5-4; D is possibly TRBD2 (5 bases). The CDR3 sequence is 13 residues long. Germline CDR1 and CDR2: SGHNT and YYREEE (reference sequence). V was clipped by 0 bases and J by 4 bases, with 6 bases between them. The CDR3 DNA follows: TGTGCCAGCAGCTTGGTGAGGGCAGATACGCAGTATTTT. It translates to CASSLVRADTQYF.

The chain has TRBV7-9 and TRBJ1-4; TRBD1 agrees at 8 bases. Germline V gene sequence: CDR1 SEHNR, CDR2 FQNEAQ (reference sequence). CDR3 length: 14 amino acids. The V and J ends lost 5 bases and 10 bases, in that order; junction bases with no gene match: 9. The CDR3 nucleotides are TGTGCCAGCAGCGTCACAGGGGGAAGTCGAAAACTGTTTTTT. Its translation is CASSVTGGSRKLFF.

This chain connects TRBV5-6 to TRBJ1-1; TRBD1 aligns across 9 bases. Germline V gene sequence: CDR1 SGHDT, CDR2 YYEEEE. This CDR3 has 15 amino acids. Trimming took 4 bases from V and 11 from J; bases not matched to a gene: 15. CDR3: CASSAFRDRETGAFF. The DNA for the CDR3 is TGTGCCAGCAGCGCCTTCCGGGACAGGGAGACTGGGGCTTTCTTT. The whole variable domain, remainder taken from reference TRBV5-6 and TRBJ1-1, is DAGVTQSPTHLIKTRGQQVTLRCSPKSGHDTVSWYQQALGQGPQFIFQYYEEEERQRGNFPDRFSGHQFPNYSSELNVNALLLGDSALYLCASSAFRDRETGAFFGQGTRLTVV.

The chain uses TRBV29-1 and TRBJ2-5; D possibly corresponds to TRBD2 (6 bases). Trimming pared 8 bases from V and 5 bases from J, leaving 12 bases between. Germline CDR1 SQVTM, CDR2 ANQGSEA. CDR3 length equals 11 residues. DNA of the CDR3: TGCAGCCCCCGTCGGGGGGAGACCCAGTACTTC. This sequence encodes CSPRRGETQYF.

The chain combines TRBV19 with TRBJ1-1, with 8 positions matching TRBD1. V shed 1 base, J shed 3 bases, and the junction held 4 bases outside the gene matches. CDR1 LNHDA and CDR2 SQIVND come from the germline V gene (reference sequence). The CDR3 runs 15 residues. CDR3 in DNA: TGTGCCAGTAGTATAGGGGGGACAGGCCACACTGAAGCTTTCTTT. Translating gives CASSIGGTGHTEAFF.

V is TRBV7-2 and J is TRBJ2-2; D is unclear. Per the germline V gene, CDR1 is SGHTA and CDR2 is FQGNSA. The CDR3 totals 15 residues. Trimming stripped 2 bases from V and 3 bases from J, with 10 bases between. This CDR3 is CASSLSWSHTGELFF. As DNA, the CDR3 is TGTGCCAGCAGCTTATCGTGGAGTCACACCGGGGAGCTGTTTTTT.

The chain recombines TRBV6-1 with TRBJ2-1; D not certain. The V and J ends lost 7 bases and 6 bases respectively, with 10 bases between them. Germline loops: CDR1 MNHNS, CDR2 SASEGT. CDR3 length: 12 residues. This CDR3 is CASTRVPNEQFF. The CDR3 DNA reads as TGTGCCAGCACCCGGGTCCCCAATGAGCAGTTCTTC.

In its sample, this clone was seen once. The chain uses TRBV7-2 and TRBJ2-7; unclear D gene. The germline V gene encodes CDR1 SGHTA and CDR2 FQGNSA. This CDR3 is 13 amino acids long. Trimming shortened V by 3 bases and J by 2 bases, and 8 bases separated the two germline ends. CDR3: CASSFGPTYEQYF. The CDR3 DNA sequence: TGTGCCAGCAGCTTTGGTCCTACCTACGAGCAGTACTTC. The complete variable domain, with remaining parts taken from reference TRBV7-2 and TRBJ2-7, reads GAGVSQSPSNKVTEKGKDVELRCDPISGHTALYWYRQSLGQGLEFLIYFQGNSAPDKSGLPSDRFSAERTGGSVSTLTIQRTQQEDSAVYLCASSFGPTYEQYFGPGTRLTVT.

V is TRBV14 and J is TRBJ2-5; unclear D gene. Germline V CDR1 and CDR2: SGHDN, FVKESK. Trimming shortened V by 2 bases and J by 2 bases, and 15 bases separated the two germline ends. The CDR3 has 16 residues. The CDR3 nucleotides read TGTGCCAGCAGCCAAAGACCCACTCCGGAGCAAGAGACCCAGTACTTC. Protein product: CASSQRPTPEQETQYF.

In nucleotides, the CDR3 is TGTGCCAGTAGTATGAGCCGGGAAAAACTGTTTTTT. This gives the protein CASSMSREKLFF. The genes are TRBV19 and TRBJ1-4; D is unclear. The CDR3 has 12 residues. Germline loops: CDR1 LNHDA, CDR2 SQIVND (reference sequence). The V gene lost 3 bases and the J gene lost 8 bases, with 7 bases spanning the gap.

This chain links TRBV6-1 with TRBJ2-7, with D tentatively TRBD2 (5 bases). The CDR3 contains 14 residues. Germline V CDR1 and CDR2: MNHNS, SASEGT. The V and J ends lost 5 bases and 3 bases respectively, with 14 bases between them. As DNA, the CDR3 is TGTGCCAGCAGTCAAACTAGGGCGGACTACGAGCAGTACTTC. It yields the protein CASSQTRADYEQYF.

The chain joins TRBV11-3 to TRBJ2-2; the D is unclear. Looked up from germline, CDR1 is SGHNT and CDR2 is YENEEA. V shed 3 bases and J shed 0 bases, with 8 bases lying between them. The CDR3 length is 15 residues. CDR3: CASSFAATNTGELFF. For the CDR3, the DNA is TGTGCCAGCAGCTTCGCAGCGACGAACACCGGGGAGCTGTTTTTT.

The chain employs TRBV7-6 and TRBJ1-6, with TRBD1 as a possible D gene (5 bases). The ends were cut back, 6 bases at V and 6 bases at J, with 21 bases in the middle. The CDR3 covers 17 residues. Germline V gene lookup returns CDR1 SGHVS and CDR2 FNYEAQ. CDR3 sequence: CASSLAGQGNINSPLHF. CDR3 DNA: TGTGCCAGCAGTCTTGCTGGGCAGGGAAATATTAATTCACCCCTCCACTTT.

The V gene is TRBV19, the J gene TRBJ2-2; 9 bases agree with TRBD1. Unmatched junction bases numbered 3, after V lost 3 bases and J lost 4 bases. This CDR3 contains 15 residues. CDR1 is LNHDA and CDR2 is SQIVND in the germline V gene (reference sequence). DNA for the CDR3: TGTGCCAGTAGTATTGGGACAGGGACCACCGGGGAGCTGTTTTTT. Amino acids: CASSIGTGTTGELFF.

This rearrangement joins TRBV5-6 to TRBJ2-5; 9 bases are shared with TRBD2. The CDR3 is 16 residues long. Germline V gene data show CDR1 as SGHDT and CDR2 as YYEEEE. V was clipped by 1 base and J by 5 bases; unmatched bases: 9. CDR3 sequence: CASSLPGRGGRETQYF. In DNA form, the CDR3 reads TGTGCCAGCAGCTTGCCCGGGCGGGGGGGCCGCGAGACCCAGTACTTC.

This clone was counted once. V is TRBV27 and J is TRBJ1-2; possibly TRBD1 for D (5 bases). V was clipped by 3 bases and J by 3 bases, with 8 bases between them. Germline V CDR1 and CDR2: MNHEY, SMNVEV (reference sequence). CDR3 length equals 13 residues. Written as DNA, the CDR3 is TGTGCCAGCAGTTTGCGGGGCTACTATGGCTACACCTTC. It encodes CASSLRGYYGYTF.

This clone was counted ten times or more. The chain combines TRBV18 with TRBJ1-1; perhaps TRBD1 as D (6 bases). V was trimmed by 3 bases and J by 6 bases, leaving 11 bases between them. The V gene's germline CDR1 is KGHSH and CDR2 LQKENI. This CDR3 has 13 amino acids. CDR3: CASSPRGYPEAFF. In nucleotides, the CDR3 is TGTGCCAGCTCACCCAGGGGTTACCCTGAAGCTTTCTTT. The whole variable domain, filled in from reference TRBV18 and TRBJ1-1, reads NAGVMQNPRHLVRRRGQEARLRCSPMKGHSHVYWYRQLPEEGLKFMVYLQKENIIDESGMPKERFSAEFPKEGPSILRIQQVVRGDSAAYFCASSPRGYPEAFFGQGTRLTVV.